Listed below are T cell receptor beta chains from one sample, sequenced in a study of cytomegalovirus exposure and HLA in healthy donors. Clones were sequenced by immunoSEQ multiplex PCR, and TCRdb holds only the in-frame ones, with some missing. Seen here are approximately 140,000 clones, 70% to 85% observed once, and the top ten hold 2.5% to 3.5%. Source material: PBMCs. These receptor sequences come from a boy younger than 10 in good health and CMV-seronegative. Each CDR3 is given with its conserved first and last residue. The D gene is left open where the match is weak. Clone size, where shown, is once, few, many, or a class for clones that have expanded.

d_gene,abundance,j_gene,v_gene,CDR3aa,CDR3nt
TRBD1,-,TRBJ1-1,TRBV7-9,CASSLGPRDRGLLEAFF,TGTGCCAGCAGCTTAGGACCCCGGGACAGGGGACTTCTTGAAGCTTTCTTT
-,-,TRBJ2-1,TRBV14,CASSHTYNEQFF,TGTGCCAGCAGCCACACCTACAATGAGCAGTTCTTC
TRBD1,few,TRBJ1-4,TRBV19,CASSTLGQGGEKLFF,TGTGCCAGTAGTACCCTAGGACAGGGAGGAGAAAAACTGTTTTTT
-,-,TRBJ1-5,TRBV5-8,CASSWGHQPQHF,TGTGCCAGCAGCTGGGGCCATCAGCCCCAGCATTTT
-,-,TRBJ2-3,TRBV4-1,CASSPLEGGRTDTQYF,TGCGCCAGCAGCCCCTTAGAGGGAGGCAGGACAGATACGCAGTATTTT
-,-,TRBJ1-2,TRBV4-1,CASSPRVPTPYGYTF,TGCGCCAGCAGCCCCCGGGTCCCTACCCCCTATGGCTACACCTTC
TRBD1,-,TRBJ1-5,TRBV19,CASSMGTGVGYGNQPQHF,TGTGCCAGTAGTATGGGAACAGGGGTAGGGTACGGCAATCAGCCCCAGCATTTT
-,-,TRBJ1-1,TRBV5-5,CASSFSTANTEAFF,TGTGCCAGCAGCTTCTCTACAGCGAACACTGAAGCTTTCTTT
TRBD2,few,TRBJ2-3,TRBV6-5,CASSYQQREYTDTQYF,TGTGCCAGCAGTTATCAACAGCGGGAGTACACAGATACGCAGTATTTT
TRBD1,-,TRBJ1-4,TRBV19,CASRRGGSANEKLFF,TGTGCCAGTAGAAGAGGGGGCTCGGCTAATGAAAAACTGTTTTTT
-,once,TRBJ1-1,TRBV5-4,CASSLGPGKVRTEAFF,TGTGCCAGCAGCTTGGGTCCAGGGAAAGTACGGACTGAAGCTTTCTTT
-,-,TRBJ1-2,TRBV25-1,CASSEGGLGIYGYTF,TGTGCCAGCAGTGAAGGGGGACTAGGTATCTATGGCTACACCTTC
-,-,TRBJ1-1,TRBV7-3,CASSPTAMNTEAFF,TGTGCCAGCAGCCCGACAGCCATGAACACTGAAGCTTTCTTT
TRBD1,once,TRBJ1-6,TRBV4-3,CASSQDLVGRTGINSPLHF,TGCGCCAGCAGCCAAGATCTAGTCGGAAGGACAGGGATTAATTCACCCCTCCACTTT
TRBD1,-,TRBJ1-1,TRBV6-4,CARQTGWTNTEAFF,TGTGCCAGACAGACAGGGTGGACGAACACTGAAGCTTTCTTT
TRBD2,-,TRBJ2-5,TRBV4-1,CASRPSLGLIQETQYF,TGCGCCAGCAGGCCCAGCTTGGGACTAATCCAAGAGACCCAGTACTTC
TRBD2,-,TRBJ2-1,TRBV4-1,CASSQDPPPTSGSGNEQFF,TGCGCCAGCAGCCAAGATCCCCCTCCGACTAGCGGGAGTGGTAATGAGCAGTTCTTC
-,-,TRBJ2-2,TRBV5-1,CASSLPGNTGELFF,TGCGCCAGCAGCTTGCCCGGGAACACCGGGGAGCTGTTTTTT
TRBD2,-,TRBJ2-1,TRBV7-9,CASSLEAGGRLEQFF,TGCGCCAGCAGCTTAGAAGCGGGGGGGCGGTTGGAGCAGTTCTTC
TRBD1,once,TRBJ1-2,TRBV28,CASGTANYGYTF,TGTGCCAGCGGGACAGCTAACTATGGCTACACCTTC
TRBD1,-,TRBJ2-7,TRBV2,CARRDRNYEQYF,TGTGCCAGAAGGGACAGGAACTACGAGCAGTACTTC
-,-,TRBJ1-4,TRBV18,CASSSVAFPATNEKLFF,TGTGCCAGCTCATCGGTCGCCTTTCCTGCAACTAATGAAAAACTGTTTTTT
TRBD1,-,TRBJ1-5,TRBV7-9,CASSPTGGEVQPQHF,TGTGCCAGCAGCCCTACAGGGGGCGAGGTTCAGCCCCAGCATTTT
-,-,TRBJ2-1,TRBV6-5,CASSYELHNEQFF,TGTGCCAGCAGTTACGAACTTCACAATGAGCAGTTCTTC
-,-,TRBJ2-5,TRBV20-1,CSARGGETQYF,TGCAGTGCTAGAGGAGGGGAGACCCAGTACTTC
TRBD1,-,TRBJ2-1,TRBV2,CASSGRDSAYNEQFF,TGTGCCAGCAGTGGCCGGGACAGCGCCTACAATGAGCAGTTCTTC
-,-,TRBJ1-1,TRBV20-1,CSASLNTEAFF,TGCAGTGCTAGCTTGAACACTGAAGCTTTCTTT
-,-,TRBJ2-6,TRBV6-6,CASSPSVNSGANVLTF,TGTGCCAGCAGTCCTTCAGTGAACTCTGGGGCCAACGTCCTGACTTTC
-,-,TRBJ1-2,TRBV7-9,CASSLRQAIPNVDYGYTF,TGTGCCAGCAGCCTACGACAGGCGATCCCAAATGTGGACTATGGCTACACCTTC
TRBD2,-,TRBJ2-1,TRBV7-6,CASSLPPSKSGRDNEQFF,TGTGCCAGCAGCTTACCCCCAAGTAAAAGCGGGAGAGACAATGAGCAGTTCTTC
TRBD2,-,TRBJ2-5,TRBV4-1,CASSQWGTSGETQYF,TGCGCCAGCAGCCAATGGGGGACTAGCGGAGAGACCCAGTACTTC
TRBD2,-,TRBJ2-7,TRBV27,CASRAGGAGYEQYF,TGTGCCAGCAGGGCGGGGGGCGCTGGCTACGAGCAGTACTTC
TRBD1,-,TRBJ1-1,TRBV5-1,CASSPTGQGTEAFF,TGCGCCAGCAGCCCCACTGGACAGGGCACTGAAGCTTTCTTT
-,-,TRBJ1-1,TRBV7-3,CASSLSGGANTEAFF,TGTGCCAGCAGCTTAAGTGGGGGGGCGAACACTGAAGCTTTCTTT
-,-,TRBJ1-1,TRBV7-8,CASSPSGNTEAFF,TGTGCCAGCAGCCCCTCGGGGAACACTGAAGCTTTCTTT
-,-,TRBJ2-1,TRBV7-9,CASSLAPGELADEQFF,TGTGCCAGCAGCTTAGCTCCGGGGGAGCTGGCGGATGAGCAGTTCTTC
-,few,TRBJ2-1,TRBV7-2,CASSLGGNSYNEQFF,TGTGCCAGCAGCTTAGGAGGGAACTCCTACAATGAGCAGTTCTTC
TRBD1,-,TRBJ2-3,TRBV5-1,CASSLFQGATDTQYF,TGCGCCAGCAGCTTGTTTCAGGGGGCCACAGATACGCAGTATTTT
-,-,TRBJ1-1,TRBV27,CASSSPSSGYTEAFF,TGTGCCAGCAGTTCCCCTTCTAGTGGGTACACTGAAGCTTTCTTT
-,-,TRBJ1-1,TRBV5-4,CASSLDPRGSMNTEAFF,TGTGCCAGCAGCTTGGACCCCCGAGGATCAATGAACACTGAAGCTTTCTTT
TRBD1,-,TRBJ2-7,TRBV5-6,CASSRQRTGPSSEQYF,TGTGCCAGCAGCCGACAACGGACAGGGCCCTCCTCCGAGCAGTACTTC
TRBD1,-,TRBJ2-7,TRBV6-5,CASSIGDSSYEQYF,TGTGCCAGCAGTATAGGGGACAGTTCCTACGAGCAGTACTTC
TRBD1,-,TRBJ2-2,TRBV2,CASSLNRGAGELFF,TGTGCCAGCAGCCTCAACAGGGGCGCCGGGGAGCTGTTTTTT
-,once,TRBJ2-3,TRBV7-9,CASSLASSKDTQYF,TGTGCCAGCAGCTTAGCATCCAGTAAGGATACGCAGTATTTT
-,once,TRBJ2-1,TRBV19,CASSIAGLGQFF,TGTGCCAGTAGTATAGCGGGATTGGGGCAGTTCTTC
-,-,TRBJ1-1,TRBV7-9,CASSSAGGTEAFF,TGTGCCAGCAGCTCAGCAGGAGGGACTGAAGCTTTCTTT
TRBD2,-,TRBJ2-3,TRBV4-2,CASSSHSGGRADTQYF,TGTGCCAGCAGCTCCCATAGCGGGGGTAGGGCAGATACGCAGTATTTT
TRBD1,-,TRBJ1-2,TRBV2,CASSTGQFELNYGYTF,TGTGCCAGCAGTACGGGACAGTTTGAGCTAAACTATGGCTACACCTTC
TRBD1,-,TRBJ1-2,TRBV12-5,CASGSGQAIAGGYTF,TGTGCTAGTGGGTCGGGACAGGCCATCGCAGGGGGCTACACCTTC
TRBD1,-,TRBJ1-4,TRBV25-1,CASSEPGQVNEKLFF,TGTGCCAGCAGTGAACCGGGACAGGTCAATGAAAAACTGTTTTTT
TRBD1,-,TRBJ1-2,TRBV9,CASSVATGGGYGYTF,TGTGCCAGCAGCGTAGCAACAGGGGGAGGCTATGGCTACACCTTC
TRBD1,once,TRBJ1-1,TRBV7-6,CASSPRQGVGTEAFF,TGTGCCAGCAGCCCACGACAGGGGGTTGGGACTGAAGCTTTCTTT
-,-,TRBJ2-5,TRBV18,CASSSGDARTETQYF,TGTGCCAGCTCCTCGGGGGACGCAAGAACTGAGACCCAGTACTTC
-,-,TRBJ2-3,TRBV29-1,CSVEGTARTDTQYF,TGCAGCGTTGAAGGGACTGCCCGCACAGATACGCAGTATTTT
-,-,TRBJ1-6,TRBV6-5,CASKFGNSPLHF,TGTGCCAGCAAGTTCGGTAATTCACCCCTCCACTTT